This T cell receptor beta chain came from a study of T cells in Graves' hyperthyroidism and ophthalmopathy. Study overall: Pretreatment peripheral blood was obtained at initial diagnosis. The study, taken as a whole, reports: The model foresaw ophthalmopathy a median roughly 6 months prior to onset.

An absence of ophthalmopathy progression within 18 months meant stable Graves' hyperthyroidism. Uncontrolled infection, other autoimmune disease, pregnancy or lactation disqualified patients from enrolment. The sample holds a few counts of this clonotype. Antigen: not known. Amplified regions were TCR beta CDR3 sequences from RNA transcripts. An initial round of RT-PCR targeting the TCR CDR3 relied on the HTBI primer set. Each CDR3 protein gets one entry after TCRdb re-called the multiplex PCR reads with MiXCR. The table records nearly 750,000 distinct CDR3 sequences, just over 35% of them present only once. The CDR3 contains 15 residues. In germline, CDR1 is SGHRS, CDR2 YFSETQ. V was clipped by 0 bases and J by 4 bases; unmatched bases: 3.

This chain connects TRBV5-1 to TRBJ2-5, with 10 bases that match TRBD2. The receptor's source is a woman aged 40 to 50 with Graves' hyperthyroidism. Sequenced material: blood. CDR3 coding DNA: TGCGCCAGCAGCTTGGTGGCTAGCGGGAGAGAGACCCAGTACTTC. Residues: CASSLVASGRETQYF.